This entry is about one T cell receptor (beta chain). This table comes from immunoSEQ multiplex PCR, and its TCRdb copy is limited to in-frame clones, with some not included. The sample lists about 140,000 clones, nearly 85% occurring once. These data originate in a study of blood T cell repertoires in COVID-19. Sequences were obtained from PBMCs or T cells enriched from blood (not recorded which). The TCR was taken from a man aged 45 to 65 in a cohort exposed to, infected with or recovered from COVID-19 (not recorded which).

The CDR3 is CASSLHAGSEQYF. CDR3 nucleotides: TGTGCCAGCAGCCTCCACGCGGGCTCCGAGCAGTACTTC. The chain uses TRBV11-3 and TRBJ2-7, with a possible D match to TRBD2 (5 bases). The length of the CDR3 is 13 residues. V was shortened by 5 bases and J by 6 bases, with 14 bases between the two germline ends. Per the germline V gene, CDR1 is SGHNT and CDR2 is YENEEA. The variable domain in full, with the rest retrieved from reference TRBV11-3 and TRBJ2-7, is EAGVVQSPRYKIIEKKQPVAFWCNPISGHNTLYWYLQNLGQGPELLIRYENEEAVDDSQLPKDRFSAERLKGVDSTLKIQPAELGDSAVYLCASSLHAGSEQYFGPGTRLTVT.